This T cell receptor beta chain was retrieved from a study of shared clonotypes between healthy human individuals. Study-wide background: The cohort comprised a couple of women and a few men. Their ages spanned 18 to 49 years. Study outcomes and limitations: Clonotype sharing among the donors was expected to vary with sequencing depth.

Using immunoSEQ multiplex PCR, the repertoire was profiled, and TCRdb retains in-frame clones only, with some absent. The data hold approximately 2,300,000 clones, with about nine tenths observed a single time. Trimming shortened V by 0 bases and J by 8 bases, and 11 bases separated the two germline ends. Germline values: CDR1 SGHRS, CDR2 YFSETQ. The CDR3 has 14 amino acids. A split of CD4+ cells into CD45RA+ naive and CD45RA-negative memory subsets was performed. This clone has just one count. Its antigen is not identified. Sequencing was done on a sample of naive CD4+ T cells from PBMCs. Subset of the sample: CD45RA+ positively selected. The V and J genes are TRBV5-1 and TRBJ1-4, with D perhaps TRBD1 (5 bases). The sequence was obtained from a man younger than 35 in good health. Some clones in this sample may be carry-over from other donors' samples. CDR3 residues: CASSLARQGEKLFF. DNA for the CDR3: TGCGCCAGCAGCTTGGCCCGTCAGGGAGAAAAACTGTTTTTT.